This T cell receptor (beta chain) was retrieved from a study of blood T cells in healthy people across ages. The second PCR ran about 6 to 12 cycles with a sample-barcoded 5' primer and J-beta primers. TCRdb reprocessed the 5' RACE reads via MiXCR and lists one record per CDR3 protein. Of under 2 million distinct CDR3 sequences in the sample, almost 35% were seen once. In this sample, this clonotype turned up a few times. What it binds is unknown. Study-level points and caveats: Donor CMV infection status was unknown, possibly confounding age-related changes in expanded clonotypes.

The junction had 10 bases not matched to a gene; V was cut back by 2 bases and J by 6 bases. Looked up from germline, CDR1 is SGDLS and CDR2 is YYNGEE. The CDR3 has 16 residues. The specimen was blood. This TCR came from a woman younger than 45 in good health. V usage is TRBV9 and J usage is TRBJ1-2; 10 bases agree with TRBD1. This chain's CDR3 is CASSVDPGQGLDGYTF. The CDR3 nucleotides read TGTGCCAGCAGCGTCGATCCGGGACAGGGGTTGGATGGCTACACCTTC.